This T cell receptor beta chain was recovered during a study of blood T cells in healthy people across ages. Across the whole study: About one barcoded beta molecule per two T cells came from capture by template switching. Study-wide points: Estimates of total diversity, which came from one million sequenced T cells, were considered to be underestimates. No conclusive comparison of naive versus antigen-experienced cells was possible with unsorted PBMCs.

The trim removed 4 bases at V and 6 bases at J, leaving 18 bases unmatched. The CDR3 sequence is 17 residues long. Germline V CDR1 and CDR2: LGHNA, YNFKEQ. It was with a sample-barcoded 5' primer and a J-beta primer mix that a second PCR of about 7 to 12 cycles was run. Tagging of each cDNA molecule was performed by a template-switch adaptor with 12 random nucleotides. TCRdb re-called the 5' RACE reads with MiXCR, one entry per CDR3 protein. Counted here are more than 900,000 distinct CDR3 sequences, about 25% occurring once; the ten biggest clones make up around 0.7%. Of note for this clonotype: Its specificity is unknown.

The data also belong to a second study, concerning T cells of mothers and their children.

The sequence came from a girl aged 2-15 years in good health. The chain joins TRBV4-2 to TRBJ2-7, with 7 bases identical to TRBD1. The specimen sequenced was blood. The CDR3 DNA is TGTGCCAGCAGCCCGAACGACAGGGTATCCCTCCTCGGCGAGCAGTACTTC. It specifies CASSPNDRVSLLGEQYF.